The 21 T cell receptor beta chains below all came from one sample that was sequenced in a study of control samples from healthy donors and cancer patients. Profiled with immunoSEQ multiplex PCR; TCRdb holds only in-frame clones, not every one. The sample carries about 97,000 clones, 90% to 95% recorded once. Source material: blood. The source is a woman younger than 35 in good health.

This sequence joins TRBV11-3 and TRBJ1-3; no clear D. V lost 8 bases and J 4 bases, leaving 3 bases between the germline ends. This CDR3 is built from 10 residues. Germline-derived CDR1 and CDR2 are SGHNT and YENEEA. CDR3 loop: CASRGNTIYF. The CDR3 DNA follows: TGTGCCAGCCGGGGAAACACCATATATTTT.

CDR3 protein: CASSISAGRGNTEAFF. The CDR3 nucleotides are TGTGCCAGTAGTATTAGCGCGGGGCGTGGGAACACTGAAGCTTTCTTT. V gene TRBV19 combines with J gene TRBJ1-1, with D possibly matching TRBD1 (5 bases). The germline V and J ends were trimmed by 3 bases and 1 base, with 15 bases remaining between them. The CDR3 runs 16 residues. The germline V gene encodes CDR1 LNHDA and CDR2 SQIVND (reference sequence).

The chain links TRBV7-9 to TRBJ1-1; 7 bases match TRBD1. V lost 1 base, J lost 4 bases, and 6 bases stayed unmatched. Looked up from germline, CDR1 is SEHNR and CDR2 is FQNEAQ (reference sequence). The CDR3 has 15 amino acids. The CDR3 sequence is CASSLETGSGTEAFF. CDR3 nucleotides: TGTGCCAGCAGCTTAGAGACAGGGTCGGGCACTGAAGCTTTCTTT.

The chain combines TRBV2 with TRBJ2-7; maybe TRBD2 (6 bases). CDR3 length: 14 residues. V lost 7 bases and J lost 0, with 13 bases in between. The germline gives CDR1 SNHLY, CDR2 FYNNEI. CDR3 amino acids: CASNRDLSSYEQYF. Written as DNA, the CDR3 is TGTGCCAGCAATAGGGACTTGAGCTCCTACGAGCAGTACTTC.

Only one count was recorded for this clone. This chain uses TRBV7-2 with TRBJ1-2; D unresolved. Trimming removed 3 bases from V and 4 bases from J, with 9 bases in between. The CDR3 consists of 13 residues. Germline assignment: CDR1 SGHTA and CDR2 FQGNSA. CDR3 loop: CASSLAQFYGYTF. CDR3 sequence (DNA): TGTGCCAGCAGCTTGGCACAGTTCTATGGCTACACCTTC.

The chain couples TRBV11-3 to TRBJ2-5; the match to TRBD2 covers 8 bases. Looked up from germline, CDR1 is SGHNT and CDR2 is YENEEA. The CDR3 has 15 amino acids. With 3 bases clipped from V and 2 bases from J, the junction kept 5 bases outside the gene matches. The CDR3 DNA reads TGTGCCAGCAGCTTTTGGACTAGCACGCAAGAGACCCAGTACTTC. It is translated as CASSFWTSTQETQYF.

This chain links TRBV27 with TRBJ2-1; D gene ambiguous. The germline V gene encodes CDR1 MNHEY and CDR2 SMNVEV (reference sequence). The CDR3 contains 14 residues. V was trimmed by 7 bases and J by 2 bases, leaving 12 bases between them. CDR3 sequence reads: CASTRSWTYNEQFF. The CDR3, as DNA: TGTGCCAGCACCCGTTCATGGACCTACAATGAGCAGTTCTTC.

Comments on this clone: At the DNA level, this CDR3 is encoded by other sequences in the same sample as well. This rearrangement joins TRBV7-2 to TRBJ1-5, with a tentative D call TRBD1 (5 bases). V was clipped by 5 bases and J by 2 bases, with 7 bases between them. CDR3 length: 13 residues. The V gene's germline CDR1 is SGHTA and CDR2 FQGNSA. The CDR3 bases are TGTGCCAGCAGCCCCAGGGGCAATCAGCCCCAGCATTTT. This sequence encodes CASSPRGNQPQHF.

Only a few counts were recorded for this clone. The genes are TRBV24-1 and TRBJ2-1; 8 bases fit TRBD2. Germline lookup yields CDR1 KGHDR and CDR2 SFDVKD. With V trimmed by 2 bases and J by 9 bases, 5 bases remained unmatched. The CDR3 runs 14 residues. CDR3 sequence reads: CATSDSRTSSEQFF. The DNA for the CDR3 is TGTGCCACCAGTGATTCCCGGACTAGCAGTGAGCAGTTCTTC.

This chain links TRBV7-9 with TRBJ2-1; D may be TRBD2 (5 bases). The CDR3 totals 17 residues. V lost 3 bases, J lost 0 bases, and 15 bases lay in between. Germline CDR1 is SEHNR and CDR2 is FQNEAQ (reference sequence). CDR3 sequence: CASSFEGTSSSYNEQFF. In DNA, the CDR3 is TGTGCCAGCAGCTTCGAGGGAACCTCGAGCTCCTACAATGAGCAGTTCTTC. Drawing the rest from reference TRBV7-9 and TRBJ2-1, the complete variable domain is DTGVSQNPRHKITKRGQNVTFRCDPISEHNRLYWYRQTLGQGPEFLTYFQNEAQLEKSRLLSDRFSAERPKGSFSTLEIQRTEQGDSAMYLCASSFEGTSSSYNEQFFGPGTRLTVL.

This clone was recorded once. V and J are TRBV2 and TRBJ1-5, with unresolved D. This CDR3 has 15 residues. In germline, CDR1 is SNHLY, CDR2 FYNNEI. The V end lost 2 bases, the J end lost 1 base, and 9 bases lay between the germline ends. The CDR3 sequence is CASSETEESNQPQHF. CDR3 nucleotides: TGTGCCAGCAGTGAAACAGAGGAAAGCAATCAGCCCCAGCATTTT.

The chain uses TRBV4-1 and TRBJ2-7; tentative D call: TRBD1 (5 bases). V was trimmed by 0 bases and J by 2 bases, leaving 11 bases between them. CDR1 and CDR2 (germline): MGHRA, YSYEKL. CDR3 length: 15 amino acids. CDR3: CASSQEQGPTYEQYF. The CDR3 DNA follows: TGCGCCAGCAGCCAAGAGCAGGGCCCGACCTACGAGCAGTACTTC.

The CDR3 nucleotides are TGTGCCAGCTCACCACCCGGCCCACTGTTGGGTGCTCAATGGTCACCCCTCCACTTT. Its translation: CASSPPGPLLGAQWSPLHF. The chain is built from TRBV18 and TRBJ1-6; D gene unclear. This CDR3 contains 19 residues. The V end lost 0 bases, the J end lost 10 bases, and 25 bases lay between the germline ends. CDR1 is KGHSH and CDR2 is LQKENI in the germline V gene. Filled out from reference TRBV18 and TRBJ1-6, the complete variable domain reads NAGVMQNPRHLVRRRGQEARLRCSPMKGHSHVYWYRQLPEEGLKFMVYLQKENIIDESGMPKERFSAEFPKEGPSILRIQQVVRGDSAAYFCASSPPGPLLGAQWSPLHFGNGTRLTVT.

The chain joins TRBV5-4 to TRBJ2-7, with 14 bases fitting TRBD2. The CDR3 is made up of 16 amino acids. CDR1 SGHNT and CDR2 YYREEE come from the germline V gene (reference sequence). V lost 4 bases and J lost 6; bases outside the gene matches: 9. The CDR3: CASSPSRTSGRIEQYF. CDR3 nucleotide sequence: TGTGCCAGCAGCCCAAGTCGGACTAGCGGGAGGATCGAGCAGTACTTC.

The chain employs TRBV28 and TRBJ2-7; tentatively, D is TRBD1 (5 bases). The germline gives CDR1 MDHEN, CDR2 SYDVKM. Trimming took 3 bases from V and 3 from J, leaving 6 bases between them. This CDR3 is built from 12 residues. CDR3 residues: CASSLQGYEQYF. The CDR3 DNA is TGTGCCAGCAGTTTGCAGGGCTACGAGCAGTACTTC.

This rearrangement joins TRBV6-5 to TRBJ1-5; D unresolved. The CDR3 is 15 amino acids. Trimming pared 2 bases from V and 0 bases from J, leaving 8 bases between. Germline V lookup: CDR1 MNHEY, CDR2 SVGAGI. The DNA of the CDR3 is TGTGCCAGCAGTTACAGGCTGAATAGCAATCAGCCCCAGCATTTT. Protein product: CASSYRLNSNQPQHF.

The V call is TRBV15, the J call TRBJ2-3, with TRBD2 matching 9 bases. This CDR3 is built from 20 residues. V trimming: 1 base; J trimming: 4 bases; junction bases outside the gene matches: 18. Germline CDR1 is LNHNV and CDR2 is YYDKDF (reference sequence). This chain's CDR3 is CATSRAQGLAGSGRSDTQYF. CDR3 in DNA: TGTGCCACCAGCAGAGCCCAGGGGCTAGCGGGATCAGGGCGTTCAGATACGCAGTATTTT.

A remark on this clone: Additional DNA sequences in this sample encode the identical CDR3. The V gene is TRBV19, the J gene TRBJ1-2; 7 positions agree with TRBD1. Looked up from germline, CDR1 is LNHDA and CDR2 is SQIVND (reference sequence). The CDR3 runs to 14 residues. V shed 6 bases, J shed 0 bases, and the junction held 4 bases outside the gene matches. CDR3 sequence reads: CASSPGQTNYGYTF. CDR3 bases: TGTGCCAGTAGCCCGGGACAGACTAACTATGGCTACACCTTC.

The rearrangement links TRBV10-2 to TRBJ2-7, with TRBD1 matching over 7 bases. The V and J ends lost 9 bases and 3 bases, in that order; junction bases with no gene match: 5. This CDR3 is 12 amino acids long. Germline lookup yields CDR1 WSHSY and CDR2 SAAADI. CDR3 loop: CASRDSFYEQYF. The CDR3 nucleotides are TGCGCCAGTCGGGACAGCTTCTACGAGCAGTACTTC.

This CDR3 is CASSPDYSETQYF. In DNA, the CDR3 is TGTGCCAGCAGCCCTGACTATTCGGAGACCCAGTACTTC. This chain connects TRBV7-7 to TRBJ2-5; D is possibly TRBD2 (5 bases). V lost 5 bases and J 5 bases, leaving 12 bases between the germline ends. The germline CDR1 and CDR2 sequences are SSHAT and FNYEAQ (reference sequence). This CDR3 is 13 amino acids long. Combining the CDR3 with reference TRBV7-7 and TRBJ2-5 gives the whole variable domain GAGVSQSPRYKVTKRGQDVTLRCDPISSHATLYWYQQALGQGPEFLTYFNYEAQPDKSGLPSDRFSAERPEGSISTLTIQRTEQRDSAMYRCASSPDYSETQYFGPGTRLLVL.

The V call is TRBV9, the J call TRBJ1-1; D is undetermined. CDR3 length equals 13 residues. Trimming removed 0 bases from V and 4 bases from J, with 7 bases in between. Germline V lookup: CDR1 SGDLS, CDR2 YYNGEE. CDR3 coding DNA: TGTGCCAGCAGCGTAGATTTAGGCACTGAAGCTTTCTTT. It specifies CASSVDLGTEAFF.